A selection of T cell receptor beta chains follows, all from one sample in a study of beta chain features in type 1 diabetes. TCRdb keeps only in-frame clones here, not all; method: immunoSEQ multiplex PCR. This table holds around 170,000 clones, 7.5% to 10% found once. Sequencing was performed on central memory CD4+ T cells from blood. Source of these receptors: a young woman in good health. The conserved cysteine and the conserved F or W are not part of the CDR3 here. The order of the fields is CDR3 length, clone size, V gene, CDR3 protein. Expanded clones are given a class, and other clones once, few, many or no size at all.

>13|-|TRBV7-9
ASSLGLAPYNEQF
>15|-|TRBV4-2
ASSEGREVYFTDTQY
>11|-|TRBV9
ASIQTANEKLF
>13|few|TRBV30
AWGGTSGYLNEQF
>11|-|TRBV4-2
ASGRDLTYEQY
>11|-|TRBV4-2
ASSGASGTEQF
>13|once|TRBV9
ASTPGGHLNYGYT
>10|-|TRBV18
ASFTGGTEAF
>15|-|TRBV5-4
ASSLVLAGGSTDTQY
>13|few|TRBV7-6
ASSPSGGGTDTQY
>12|-|TRBV9
ASSVEVGGDTQY
>14|many|TRBV29-1
SVEGVGHQGTGELF
>15|-|TRBV5-1
ASSFDTGTPSAGELF
>12|few|TRBV2
ASRYDRDEEKLF